Each of the 32 T cell receptor beta chains below was sequenced from the same sample in a study of memory CD4+ T cells and cytomegalovirus serostatus. Single viable CD3+CD4+CD8-CD45RO+ cells were sorted as the memory CD4+ T cells. The method was immunoSEQ multiplex PCR; TCRdb's version includes in-frame clones alone and lacks a portion of them. The sample has about 100,000 clones, 80% seen once. The sample consisted of memory CD4+ T cells from blood. The receptors were sampled from an adult in good health and CMV-seropositive.

The CDR3 spells CASSTGDSQETQYF. The CDR3, as DNA: TGTGCCAGCAGCACGGGGGACAGCCAAGAGACCCAGTACTTC. The chain carries TRBV5-4 and TRBJ2-5, with D perhaps TRBD1 (7 bases). Germline V CDR1 and CDR2: SGHNT, YYREEE (reference sequence). Between the trimmed V and J ends, which lost 4 bases and 1 base, there was a span of 11 bases. The CDR3 consists of 14 residues. Full variable domain (remainder filled in from reference TRBV5-4 and TRBJ2-5): ETGVTQSPTHLIKTRGQQVTLRCSSQSGHNTVSWYQQALGQGPQFIFQYYREEENGRGNFPPRFSGLQFPNYSSELNVNALELDDSALYLCASSTGDSQETQYFGPGTRLLVL.

The chain couples TRBV18 to TRBJ1-2; D remains unclear. This CDR3 is built from 14 residues. V was shortened by 2 bases and J by 2 bases, with 9 bases between the two germline ends. Per the germline V gene, CDR1 is KGHSH and CDR2 is LQKENI. The CDR3, as DNA: TGTGCCAGCTCACCAGACCAACAAAACTATGGCTACACCTTC. Translation gives CASSPDQQNYGYTF.

This clone has just one count. The chain joins TRBV19 to TRBJ2-1; TRBD2 agrees at 11 bases. V lost 3 bases, J lost 9 bases, and 4 bases stayed unmatched. The V gene's germline CDR1 is LNHDA and CDR2 SQIVND (reference sequence). This CDR3 contains 14 residues. As DNA, the CDR3 is TGTGCCAGTAGTATGACTAGCGGGATTGGTGAGCAGTTCTTC. Protein: CASSMTSGIGEQFF.

This clone is a singleton in its sample. The chain recombines TRBV6-6 with TRBJ2-7; TRBD1 agrees at 9 bases. CDR1 is MNHNY and CDR2 is SVGAGI in the germline V gene (reference sequence). The V and J ends lost 4 bases and 3 bases, in that order; junction bases with no gene match: 4. This CDR3 has 14 residues. CDR3 region: CASSFDRGGYEQYF. The CDR3 nucleotides read TGTGCCAGCAGTTTCGACAGGGGGGGCTACGAGCAGTACTTC.

The chain couples TRBV10-3 to TRBJ2-1; 11 bases fit TRBD1. The CDR3 consists of 16 residues. V trimming: 3 bases; J trimming: 9 bases; junction bases outside the gene matches: 10. Germline CDR1 is ENHRY and CDR2 is SYGVKD. The CDR3 DNA is TGTGCCATCAGTGAAGGGGGGACAGGGGGAAGAAGTGAGCAGTTCTTC. It codes for CAISEGGTGGRSEQFF.

This clone was found a few times. The J gene is TRBJ2-1, the V gene TRBV15; D might be TRBD1 (5 bases). The V gene's germline CDR1 is LNHNV and CDR2 YYDKDF (reference sequence). Trimming removed 0 bases at V and 15 bases at J, with 12 bases between. The CDR3 extends over 12 amino acids. CDR3 nucleotide sequence: TGTGCCACCAGCAGAGATCTAGGGGCTCCGTTCTTC. As protein: CATSRDLGAPFF. The variable domain in full, with the rest retrieved from reference TRBV15 and TRBJ2-1, is DAMVIQNPRYQVTQFGKPVTLSCSQTLNHNVMYWYQQKSSQAPKLLFHYYDKDFNNEADTPDNFQSRRPNTSFCFLDIRSPGLGDTAMYLCATSRDLGAPFFGPGTRLTVL.

The V call is TRBV7-2, the J call TRBJ2-7; D remains ambiguous. The germline V gene has CDR1 SGHTA and CDR2 FQGNSA. This CDR3 spans 14 amino acids. V lost 5 bases and J 3 bases, leaving 14 bases between the germline ends. The CDR3 DNA is TGTGCCAGCAGCCCCGGGCTGGCGAGCTACGAGCAGTACTTC. This encodes CASSPGLASYEQYF.

Note on this clone: The same CDR3 also results from other DNA sequences found in this sample. The J gene is TRBJ2-7, the V gene TRBV5-1; TRBD1 matches 8 bases. CDR1 SGHRS and CDR2 YFSETQ come from the germline V gene. V was pared by 0 bases and J by 3 bases, with 5 bases of the junction left unmatched. This CDR3 spans 15 amino acids. The CDR3 loop reads CASSLVAGGNYEQYF. The CDR3 bases are TGCGCCAGCAGCTTGGTGGCAGGGGGCAACTACGAGCAGTACTTC.

The table lists this clone with a few counts. The chain is built from TRBV9 and TRBJ2-1, with D unresolved. Germline V CDR1 and CDR2: SGDLS, YYNGEE. V was cut by 0 bases and J by 6 bases, with 4 bases left in between. The CDR3 extends over 12 amino acids. The CDR3 here is CASSVVSNEQFF. The CDR3 region has the DNA TGTGCCAGCAGCGTAGTTTCCAATGAGCAGTTCTTC.

V gene TRBV29-1 combines with J gene TRBJ2-3; TRBD1 aligns across 8 bases. The CDR3 has 14 amino acids. The V segment lost 4 bases and the J segment 5 bases; nucleotides outside the gene matches: 8. CDR1 is SQVTM and CDR2 is ANQGSEA in the germline V gene. Here the CDR3 reads CSVVMNTGGDTQYF. In DNA form, the CDR3 reads TGCAGCGTTGTAATGAATACAGGGGGAGATACGCAGTATTTT.

Turning to this clone: The same CDR3 arises from other DNA sequences in this sample as well. The V and J genes are TRBV28 and TRBJ2-7, with D perhaps matching TRBD1 (6 bases). The germline V gene encodes CDR1 MDHEN and CDR2 SYDVKM. The CDR3 sequence is 14 residues long. The V end lost 2 bases, the J end lost 3 bases, and 11 bases lay between the germline ends. Written as DNA, the CDR3 is TGTGCCAGCAGTTTAAGGAACAGGGACTACGAGCAGTACTTC. Translation: CASSLRNRDYEQYF.

This chain joins TRBV19 and TRBJ1-2; D remains ambiguous. The CDR3 is 15 residues long. Germline values: CDR1 LNHDA, CDR2 SQIVND (reference sequence). Trimming took 7 bases from V and 3 from J, leaving 18 bases between them. CDR3 sequence: CASTAANLPYYGYTF. As DNA, the CDR3 is TGTGCCAGTACAGCGGCCAATTTACCATACTATGGCTACACCTTC.

This clone turned up a few times. This sequence joins TRBV5-5 and TRBJ1-5; 8 bases are shared with TRBD1. This CDR3 region has 14 residues. In germline, CDR1 is SGHKS, CDR2 YYEKEE (reference sequence). The J segment lost 5 bases and the V segment lost 4 bases, leaving 5 bases of the junction unmatched. The CDR3 bases are TGTGCCAGCAGCAGGACAGGGTCTCATCAGCCCCAGCATTTT. Encoded protein: CASSRTGSHQPQHF.

The chain carries TRBV7-2 and TRBJ2-1, with D perhaps TRBD2 (5 bases). CDR1 is SGHTA and CDR2 is FQGNSA in the germline V gene. The CDR3 loop spans 15 amino acids. Trimming pared 2 bases from V and 2 bases from J, leaving 10 bases between. The CDR3 sequence is CASSLTRDAYNEQFF. The CDR3 region has the DNA TGTGCCAGCAGCTTAACACGGGATGCCTACAATGAGCAGTTCTTC.

This chain connects TRBV4-1 to TRBJ1-4; tentatively, D is TRBD1 (5 bases). Trimming left V 1 base short and J 5 bases short, with 14 bases between. Per germline, CDR1 MGHRA and CDR2 YSYEKL. CDR3 length equals 16 residues. The CDR3 reads CASSQVTGRNNEKLFF. CDR3 bases: TGCGCCAGCAGCCAAGTCACGGGGCGAAACAATGAAAAACTGTTTTTT.

The chain has TRBV9 and TRBJ2-3; weak D call: TRBD2 (6 bases). The ends were cut back, 4 bases at V and 9 bases at J, with 21 bases in the middle. The germline gives CDR1 SGDLS, CDR2 YYNGEE. This CDR3 spans 15 amino acids. In DNA form, the CDR3 reads TGTGCCAGCAGCCCCCGAGCGGGTAACACGCCCACGCAGTATTTT. Encoded protein: CASSPRAGNTPTQYF.

The rearrangement uses TRBV2 and TRBJ1-2; D is uncertain. Deletions cut 2 bases from V and 8 bases from J, with 9 bases between. CDR3 length: 12 amino acids. The V gene's germline CDR1 is SNHLY and CDR2 FYNNEI. The CDR3 bases are TGTGCCAGCAGTGAAAAGGGTTGGGGCTACACCTTC. It is translated as CASSEKGWGYTF.

V gene TRBV18 combines with J gene TRBJ2-7; 9 bases fit TRBD2. Per germline, CDR1 KGHSH and CDR2 LQKENI. The CDR3 spans 15 residues. The ends lost 1 base at V and 2 bases at J; junction bases unmatched: 3. In nucleotides, the CDR3 is TGTGCCAGCTCACCACTCCAGCGGGAGGCCTACGAGCAGTACTTC. Amino acids: CASSPLQREAYEQYF.

The chain combines TRBV30 with TRBJ1-1; D might be TRBD1 (5 bases). The CDR3 consists of 13 residues. V was pared by 2 bases and J by 5 bases, with 12 bases between. Germline loops: CDR1 GTSNPN, CDR2 SVGIG (reference sequence). The CDR3 loop is CAWSTRGGTEAFF. The DNA of the CDR3 is TGTGCCTGGAGTACAAGGGGTGGGACTGAAGCTTTCTTT.

The sample holds one count of this clone. J is TRBJ1-2 and V is TRBV28, with 8 bases identical to TRBD1. The germline V gene has CDR1 MDHEN and CDR2 SYDVKM. The CDR3 is made up of 13 amino acids. Trimming removed 6 bases from V and 4 bases from J; junction bases left unmatched: 4. CDR3 sequence: CASRGDRTYGYTF. For the CDR3, the DNA is TGTGCCAGCAGGGGGGACAGGACCTATGGCTACACCTTC.

This rearrangement joins TRBV6-5 to TRBJ1-5; TRBD1 is a possible D gene (6 bases). The CDR3 covers 14 residues. V lost 5 bases and J lost 5, with 13 bases in between. Germline assignment: CDR1 MNHEY and CDR2 SVGAGI. The CDR3 coding sequence is TGTGCCAGCAGTCCCGGACAGAAAGATCAGCCCCAGCATTTT. Amino acid sequence: CASSPGQKDQPQHF.

This clone was found a few times. V is TRBV5-1 and J is TRBJ1-5, with a weak D call TRBD1 (6 bases). Between the trimmed V and J ends, which lost 2 bases and 3 bases, there was a span of 12 bases. The CDR3 totals 15 residues. Germline V gene data show CDR1 as SGHRS and CDR2 as YFSETQ. The CDR3 loop is CASSFLDSYNQPQHF. The CDR3 coding sequence is TGCGCCAGCAGCTTTTTGGACAGCTACAATCAGCCCCAGCATTTT. Drawing the rest from reference TRBV5-1 and TRBJ1-5, the complete variable domain is KAGVTQTPRYLIKTRGQQVTLSCSPISGHRSVSWYQQTPGQGLQFLFEYFSETQRNKGNFPGRFSGRQFSNSRSEMNVSTLELGDSALYLCASSFLDSYNQPQHFGDGTRLSIL.

This chain links TRBV5-1 with TRBJ2-7; D unresolved. The CDR3 is 10 amino acids. Germline CDR1 reads SGHRS; CDR2 reads YFSETQ. V lost 1 base, J lost 5 bases, and 1 base lay in between. CDR3 bases: TGCGCCAGCAGCTTGAACGAGCAGTACTTC. Its translation: CASSLNEQYF. Complete variable domain (other parts from reference TRBV5-1 and TRBJ2-7): KAGVTQTPRYLIKTRGQQVTLSCSPISGHRSVSWYQQTPGQGLQFLFEYFSETQRNKGNFPGRFSGRQFSNSRSEMNVSTLELGDSALYLCASSLNEQYFGPGTRLTVT.

Only one count was recorded for this clone. V usage is TRBV4-3 and J usage is TRBJ1-2, with 9 bases fitting TRBD1. The CDR3 length is 16 residues. Losses at the gene ends were 4 bases for V and 1 base for J; bases not matched to a gene: 7. Germline values: CDR1 LGHNA, CDR2 YSLEER. The CDR3, as DNA: TGCGCCAGCAGCCCCCACCGGGACAGGGATAACTATGGCTACACCTTC. This translates into CASSPHRDRDNYGYTF.

With regard to this clone: At one boundary the junction diverges from the germline segment, which might be a read error. The chain links TRBV7-7 to TRBJ2-3; maybe TRBD2 (6 bases). Germline lookup yields CDR1 SSHAT and CDR2 FNYEAQ (reference sequence). The CDR3 is 14 amino acids. This CDR3 is CASSPGGVTDTQYF. CDR3 DNA sequence: TGTGCTAGCAGCCCCGGGGGAGTCACAGATACGCAGTATTTT.

The CDR3 DNA reads TGTGCCAGCAGTTTATGGGACAGTAACTATGGCTACACCTTC. It yields the protein CASSLWDSNYGYTF. The chain is built from TRBV28 and TRBJ1-2; possible D gene TRBD1, 6 bases. Per germline, CDR1 MDHEN and CDR2 SYDVKM. The CDR3 spans 14 residues. Trimming removed 0 bases from V and 1 base from J, with 6 bases in between.

The V call is TRBV5-1, the J call TRBJ2-3; TRBD2 agrees at 13 bases. The CDR3 has 15 residues. CDR1 and CDR2 (germline): SGHRS, YFSETQ. Unmatched junction bases numbered 2, after V lost 4 bases and J lost 3 bases. The DNA of the CDR3 is TGCGCCAGCAGCCAGGGACTAGCGGGAACAGATACGCAGTATTTT. Encoded protein: CASSQGLAGTDTQYF.

The rearrangement links TRBV6-5 to TRBJ1-1; D is perhaps TRBD1 (6 bases). This CDR3 contains 14 residues. Germline assignment: CDR1 MNHEY and CDR2 SVGAGI. V lost 6 bases and J lost 4, with 15 bases in between. CDR3 residues: CASRPSQGFTEAFF. In DNA, the CDR3 is TGTGCCAGCAGGCCCTCCCAGGGGTTCACTGAAGCTTTCTTT.

This chain joins TRBV7-9 and TRBJ1-2; 7 positions agree with TRBD1. Germline V gene data show CDR1 as SEHNR and CDR2 as FQNEAQ (reference sequence). The CDR3 runs 14 residues. The J segment lost 1 base and the V segment lost 4 bases, leaving 3 bases of the junction unmatched. The CDR3 spells CASSSAGGNYGYTF. CDR3 sequence (DNA): TGTGCCAGCAGCTCAGCAGGGGGTAACTATGGCTACACCTTC. Full variable domain (missing parts from reference TRBV7-9 and TRBJ1-2): DTGVSQNPRHKITKRGQNVTFRCDPISEHNRLYWYRQTLGQGPEFLTYFQNEAQLEKSRLLSDRFSAERPKGSFSTLEIQRTEQGDSAMYLCASSSAGGNYGYTFGSGTRLTVV.

CDR3 DNA: TGTGCCAGTAATGAGAATGCTTTCGGGGAGCTGTTTTTT. The encoded protein is CASNENAFGELFF. This rearrangement joins TRBV19 to TRBJ2-2; D remains ambiguous. The germline V gene has CDR1 LNHDA and CDR2 SQIVND (reference sequence). V shed 7 bases and J shed 7 bases, with 13 bases lying between them. This CDR3 is 13 amino acids long.

The chain has TRBV29-1 and TRBJ1-1; the match to TRBD1 covers 7 bases. V lost 7 bases and J lost 5; bases outside the gene matches: 13. CDR3 length: 14 residues. Germline V CDR1 and CDR2: SQVTM, ANQGSEA. CDR3 loop: CSALSRDSRTEAFF. In DNA form, the CDR3 reads TGCAGCGCCTTGTCCCGGGACAGCCGGACTGAAGCTTTCTTT.

The chain employs TRBV2 and TRBJ1-5; D is uncertain. CDR3 length equals 14 residues. CDR1 is SNHLY and CDR2 is FYNNEI in the germline V gene. V was trimmed by 7 bases and J by 9 bases, leaving 19 bases between them. The DNA of the CDR3 is TGTGCCAGCACGAGGACCCTCCTTGCGGCGCCCCAGCATTTT. It specifies CASTRTLLAAPQHF. The full variable domain, its missing parts supplied by reference TRBV2 and TRBJ1-5, is EPEVTQTPSHQVTQMGQEVILRCVPISNHLYFYWYRQILGQKVEFLVSFYNNEISEKSEIFDDQFSVERPDGSNFTLKIRSTKLEDSAMYFCASTRTLLAAPQHFGDGTRLSIL.